These 32 T cell receptor beta chains came from one sample sequenced in a study of blood T cell repertoires in COVID-19. Sequencing used immunoSEQ multiplex PCR; TCRdb keeps in-frame clones, though not all of them. The table includes 80,000 or so clones, around four fifths detected once. What was sequenced was peripheral blood. These receptors all stem from a human donor in a cohort sampled during active COVID-19.

DNA of the CDR3: TGCGCCAGCAGACAGACTAGGAAGGATGAGCAGTTCTTC. This gives the protein CASRQTRKDEQFF. V is TRBV5-1 and J is TRBJ2-1; the D gene is possibly TRBD2 (6 bases). This CDR3 is built from 13 residues. V dropped 5 bases and J dropped 8 bases, with 14 bases sitting between them. Germline V gene data show CDR1 as SGHRS and CDR2 as YFSETQ.

The chain links TRBV24-1 to TRBJ2-1, with D possibly being TRBD1 (7 bases). CDR1 is KGHDR and CDR2 is SFDVKD in the germline V gene. This CDR3 has 15 residues. Trimming left V 3 bases short and J 6 bases short, with 14 bases between. CDR3 residues: CATSDGRGAGNEQFF. CDR3 coding DNA: TGTGCCACCAGTGATGGCAGGGGGGCGGGCAATGAGCAGTTCTTC.

The chain carries TRBV4-1 and TRBJ1-2; unclear D gene. Germline V CDR1 and CDR2: MGHRA, YSYEKL. Between the trimmed V and J ends, which lost 0 bases and 0 bases, there was a span of 5 bases. The CDR3 extends over 14 amino acids. The CDR3 DNA follows: TGCGCCAGCAGCCAAGAGGCAGCTAACTATGGCTACACCTTC. It codes for CASSQEAANYGYTF.

In DNA, the CDR3 is TGTGCCTGGAGTGTACTCTGGAACACTGAAGCTTTCTTT. It translates to CAWSVLWNTEAFF. This chain connects TRBV30 to TRBJ1-1; D not resolved. V gave up 0 bases and J gave up 1 base, with 6 bases separating them. The CDR3 loop spans 13 amino acids. The germline V gene encodes CDR1 GTSNPN and CDR2 SVGIG (reference sequence).

The chain has TRBV10-3 and TRBJ2-7, with TRBD1 matching over 9 bases. The CDR3 sequence is 16 residues long. Trimming removed 3 bases from V and 7 bases from J; junction bases left unmatched: 13. The germline V gene has CDR1 ENHRY and CDR2 SYGVKD. CDR3 sequence reads: CAISEGGGQGSWEQYF. The CDR3 nucleotides are TGTGCCATCAGTGAAGGTGGGGGACAGGGTTCGTGGGAGCAGTACTTC.

The genes are TRBV7-9 and TRBJ2-5; D gene uncertain. Germline loops: CDR1 SEHNR, CDR2 FQNEAQ (reference sequence). The CDR3 contains 15 residues. V shed 1 base and J shed 4 bases, with 13 bases lying between them. The chain's CDR3 is CASSLGGLVGETQYF. The CDR3 nucleotides are TGTGCCAGCAGCTTAGGTGGTCTAGTGGGAGAGACCCAGTACTTC.

The CDR3 DNA reads as TGTGCCTGGAGTTATCGGGGGGCGAACACCGGGGAGCTGTTTTTT. It translates to CAWSYRGANTGELFF. V is TRBV30 and J is TRBJ2-2, with 7 bases aligning to TRBD2. With V trimmed by 2 bases and J by 0 bases, 3 bases remained unmatched. This CDR3 has 15 amino acids. Germline-derived CDR1 and CDR2 are GTSNPN and SVGIG (reference sequence).

The chain employs TRBV7-2 and TRBJ2-7; TRBD2 agrees at 8 bases. The CDR3 loop spans 15 amino acids. The trim removed 1 base at V and 5 bases at J, leaving 7 bases unmatched. The germline V gene has CDR1 SGHTA and CDR2 FQGNSA. The CDR3 DNA sequence: TGTGCCAGCAGCTTAGGCCGTTCGGGGGGGAACGAGCAGTACTTC. Translated, it gives CASSLGRSGGNEQYF.

V is TRBV6-6 and J is TRBJ1-1; TRBD1 matches 8 bases. The V gene's germline CDR1 is MNHNY and CDR2 SVGAGI (reference sequence). CDR3 size: 14 residues. Losses at the gene ends were 2 bases for V and 3 bases for J; bases not matched to a gene: 2. The CDR3, as DNA: TGTGCCAGCAGTTACGCAGGGGGCGACACTGAAGCTTTCTTT. Amino acids: CASSYAGGDTEAFF.

The CDR3 loop reads CASSYGQNTEAFF. DNA for the CDR3: TGCGCCAGCAGCTATGGACAGAACACTGAAGCTTTCTTT. The chain is built from TRBV5-1 and TRBJ1-1; D perhaps matches TRBD1 (5 bases). Germline V lookup: CDR1 SGHRS, CDR2 YFSETQ. The CDR3 contains 13 residues. V lost 3 bases and J 1 base, leaving 7 bases between the germline ends.

This chain links TRBV5-6 with TRBJ1-1; possibly TRBD1 for D (5 bases). Per germline, CDR1 SGHDT and CDR2 YYEEEE. The CDR3 contains 17 residues. V lost 1 base and J 12 bases, leaving 28 bases between the germline ends. Here the CDR3 reads CASSLRRATVRGGRSFF. DNA of the CDR3: TGTGCCAGCAGCTTGCGGAGAGCAACAGTGCGCGGGGGGAGGTCTTTCTTT.

The V and J genes are TRBV5-4 and TRBJ1-1, with a possible D match to TRBD1 (6 bases). Germline V gene lookup returns CDR1 SGHNT and CDR2 YYREEE (reference sequence). V was pared by 4 bases and J by 0 bases, with 13 bases between. The CDR3 is made up of 15 amino acids. The CDR3 region has the DNA TGTGCCAGCAGCCCAGTACAGGGATTGAACACTGAAGCTTTCTTT. It translates to CASSPVQGLNTEAFF.

The V and J genes are TRBV25-1 and TRBJ1-2; TRBD1 agrees at 7 bases. The CDR3 totals 16 residues. Germline V CDR1 and CDR2: MGHDK, SYGVNS. Trimming at V came to 5 bases and at J to 4 bases, leaving 13 bases not matched to a gene. The CDR3 is CASSSTRDSPFYGYTF. The CDR3 DNA follows: TGTGCCAGCAGTTCCACCCGGGACAGCCCTTTCTATGGCTACACCTTC.

The genes are TRBV29-1 and TRBJ1-1, with a possible D match to TRBD1 (6 bases). CDR1 and CDR2 from the germline V gene are SQVTM and ANQGSEA. The length of the CDR3 is 14 residues. The germline V and J ends were trimmed by 4 bases and 2 bases, with 14 bases remaining between them. The CDR3: CSVANRAGNTEAFF. The CDR3 nucleotides are TGCAGCGTTGCTAACAGGGCGGGCAACACTGAAGCTTTCTTT.

The V gene is TRBV28, the J gene TRBJ2-7, with 9 bases that match TRBD1. There are 15 residues in the CDR3. Trimming took 5 bases from V and 4 from J; bases not matched to a gene: 9. The germline CDR1 and CDR2 sequences are MDHEN and SYDVKM. CDR3 amino acids: CASSPGTGIIYEQYF. Here the CDR3 DNA reads TGTGCCAGCAGTCCCGGGACAGGGATCATATACGAGCAGTACTTC.

The chain carries TRBV5-1 and TRBJ1-1; a weak D match, TRBD1 (5 bases). Germline CDR1 SGHRS, CDR2 YFSETQ. The V and J ends lost 4 bases and 1 base respectively, with 8 bases between them. CDR3 length: 13 amino acids. The CDR3 spells CASSKTENTEAFF. CDR3 bases: TGCGCCAGCAGCAAGACAGAGAACACTGAAGCTTTCTTT.

The chain uses TRBV6-5 and TRBJ1-2; D uncertain. The CDR3 covers 15 residues. V shed 4 bases and J shed 2 bases, with 14 bases lying between them. Germline V lookup: CDR1 MNHEY, CDR2 SVGAGI. CDR3 sequence: CASSSLRSRNYGYTF. In DNA, the CDR3 is TGTGCCAGCAGTTCTCTCAGGTCCCGAAACTATGGCTACACCTTC.

This chain uses TRBV7-9 with TRBJ1-2; 9 bases map to TRBD1. CDR1 and CDR2 (germline): SEHNR, FQNEAQ (reference sequence). The CDR3 has 13 residues. Trimming at V came to 0 bases and at J to 9 bases, leaving 2 bases not matched to a gene. CDR3 sequence: CASSLAGTGRYTF. Written as DNA, the CDR3 is TGTGCCAGCAGCTTAGCGGGGACAGGGCGCTACACCTTC.

The rearrangement links TRBV9 to TRBJ2-5; possibly TRBD2 for D (7 bases). Germline-derived CDR1 and CDR2 are SGDLS and YYNGEE. Trimming removed 3 bases at V and 5 bases at J, with 11 bases between. The CDR3 totals 13 residues. CDR3 sequence: CASSGRGAETQYF. DNA of the CDR3: TGTGCCAGCAGCGGACGGGGGGCGGAGACCCAGTACTTC.

The J gene is TRBJ1-4, the V gene TRBV5-6; maybe TRBD1 (6 bases). CDR1 is SGHDT, CDR2 YYEEEE, per germline. Between the trimmed V and J ends, which lost 2 bases and 10 bases, there was a span of 21 bases. The CDR3 is 16 residues long. CDR3 sequence: CASSFSGTGREGKLFF. The CDR3 nucleotides read TGTGCCAGCAGCTTCTCGGGAACAGGGAGGGAGGGAAAACTGTTTTTT.

In DNA form, the CDR3 reads TGTGCCAGCAGTTCCTCGCGGCAGATGAACACTGAAGCTTTCTTT. Translation gives CASSSSRQMNTEAFF. The rearrangement links TRBV11-1 to TRBJ1-1; D gene unclear. V was pared by 6 bases and J by 0 bases, with 14 bases between. CDR3 length: 15 amino acids. CDR1 SGHAT and CDR2 FQDESV come from the germline V gene (reference sequence).

The chain is built from TRBV5-6 and TRBJ1-2, with 7 bases lining up with TRBD1. Trimming removed 4 bases from V and 0 bases from J; junction bases left unmatched: 6. This CDR3 has 15 residues. Germline CDR1 reads SGHDT; CDR2 reads YYEEEE. CDR3 coding DNA: TGTGCCAGCAGCCCCACAGGGGTTCCTAACTATGGCTACACCTTC. Its protein is CASSPTGVPNYGYTF. The whole variable domain, remainder taken from reference TRBV5-6 and TRBJ1-2, is DAGVTQSPTHLIKTRGQQVTLRCSPKSGHDTVSWYQQALGQGPQFIFQYYEEEERQRGNFPDRFSGHQFPNYSSELNVNALLLGDSALYLCASSPTGVPNYGYTFGSGTRLTVV.

The J gene is TRBJ2-7, the V gene TRBV9, with 7 bases that match TRBD1. V lost 4 bases, J lost 2 bases, and 6 bases stayed unmatched. Germline loops: CDR1 SGDLS, CDR2 YYNGEE. The CDR3 has 14 amino acids. The CDR3 protein is CASSPRTGPYEQYF. For the CDR3, the DNA is TGTGCCAGCAGCCCACGGACAGGCCCCTACGAGCAGTACTTC. Filled out from reference TRBV9 and TRBJ2-7, the complete variable domain reads DSGVTQTPKHLITATGQRVTLRCSPRSGDLSVYWYQQSLDQGLQFLIQYYNGEERAKGNILERFSAQQFPDLHSELNLSSLELGDSALYFCASSPRTGPYEQYFGPGTRLTVT.

The chain recombines TRBV5-6 with TRBJ1-1; perhaps TRBD1 as D (5 bases). Looked up from germline, CDR1 is SGHDT and CDR2 is YYEEEE. The CDR3 totals 15 residues. The ends were cut back, 2 bases at V and 0 bases at J, with 11 bases in the middle. The chain's CDR3 is CASSFRGNLNTEAFF. CDR3 nucleotide sequence: TGTGCCAGCAGCTTTCGGGGGAATCTGAACACTGAAGCTTTCTTT. The full variable domain, with the rest looked up from reference TRBV5-6 and TRBJ1-1, is DAGVTQSPTHLIKTRGQQVTLRCSPKSGHDTVSWYQQALGQGPQFIFQYYEEEERQRGNFPDRFSGHQFPNYSSELNVNALLLGDSALYLCASSFRGNLNTEAFFGQGTRLTVV.

J is TRBJ2-6 and V is TRBV27; 7 nucleotides align to TRBD1. Unmatched junction bases numbered 14, after V lost 5 bases and J lost 4 bases. CDR1 is MNHEY, CDR2 SMNVEV, per germline (reference sequence). This CDR3 is 18 amino acids long. CDR3 nucleotides: TGTGCCAGCAGTCCGATGGGACAGTTTTCTGGGGGGGCCAACGTCCTGACTTTC. It translates to CASSPMGQFSGGANVLTF.

The chain carries TRBV30 and TRBJ2-3, with 11 positions matching TRBD2. The trim removed 1 base at V and 5 bases at J, leaving 5 bases unmatched. Germline V gene data show CDR1 as GTSNPN and CDR2 as SVGIG (reference sequence). CDR3 length equals 15 residues. CDR3 bases: TGTGCCTGGAGTGATAGCGGGGGGGCAAAAGATACGCAGTATTTT. It encodes CAWSDSGGAKDTQYF.

This sequence joins TRBV6-1 and TRBJ1-1; unclear D gene. This CDR3 has 10 amino acids. V dropped 3 bases and J dropped 11 bases, with 7 bases sitting between them. Germline CDR1 MNHNS, CDR2 SASEGT. This CDR3 reads CASSDPVAFF. The CDR3 DNA follows: TGTGCCAGCAGTGACCCTGTGGCTTTCTTT.

The rearrangement links TRBV19 to TRBJ1-5, with a tentative D call TRBD1 (6 bases). This CDR3 is built from 15 residues. From germline, CDR1 is LNHDA and CDR2 SQIVND (reference sequence). V was cut by 5 bases and J by 2 bases, with 13 bases left in between. The CDR3 nucleotides are TGTGCCAGTAGTGGGCTACAGGGACGCAATCAGCCCCAGCATTTT. The encoded protein is CASSGLQGRNQPQHF.

The chain has TRBV28 and TRBJ2-1; 9 bases align to TRBD1. Germline loops: CDR1 MDHEN, CDR2 SYDVKM. V shed 6 bases, J shed 10 bases, and the junction held 10 bases outside the gene matches. This CDR3 has 14 residues. For the CDR3, the DNA is TGTGCCAGCAGCCCGCGGACAGGGGTTGGCGAGCAGTTCTTC. Translating it yields CASSPRTGVGEQFF.

This rearrangement joins TRBV4-2 to TRBJ1-4, with 8 bases matching TRBD1. Per germline, CDR1 LGHNA and CDR2 YNFKEQ. This CDR3 has 16 amino acids. The trim removed 1 base at V and 7 bases at J, leaving 8 bases unmatched. The CDR3 loop reads CASSQGRAGGGEKLFF. The CDR3 region has the DNA TGTGCCAGCAGCCAAGGGCGGGCAGGGGGCGGTGAAAAACTGTTTTTT.

This clone has just one count. V gene TRBV10-3 combines with J gene TRBJ1-5; D remains unclear. The CDR3 contains 14 residues. V gave up 7 bases and J gave up 4 bases, with 14 bases separating them. Looked up from germline, CDR1 is ENHRY and CDR2 is SYGVKD. The CDR3 coding sequence is TGTGCCATCAAGGCGGCGAGGGAAAATCAGCCCCAGCATTTT. Encoded protein: CAIKAARENQPQHF.

This chain joins TRBV6-1 and TRBJ1-2, with TRBD1 matching 10 bases. Trimming took 2 bases from V and 2 from J; bases not matched to a gene: 2. The CDR3 sequence is 15 residues long. The germline CDR1 and CDR2 sequences are MNHNS and SASEGT. The CDR3 protein is CASSERQGANYGYTF. The CDR3 coding sequence is TGTGCCAGCAGTGAACGACAGGGGGCAAACTATGGCTACACCTTC.